This T cell receptor (beta chain) was sequenced in a study of T-cell reconstitution after alpha-beta-depleted transplantation in children. Findings and caveats of the study: T-cell counts and diversity at one year following transplant were attributed mainly to newly produced T cells. There were some patients whose high TCRbeta diversity at day 60 came from surviving recipient T cells and thymic progenitors. Reportedly, roughly two months post-transplant, alpha-beta T cells arose from several hundred expanded graft clones.

Unique molecular identifiers were used in preparing the TCRbeta library. MiXCR, run by TCRdb on the PCR reads, gives a single entry per CDR3 protein. The sample has roughly 160,000 distinct CDR3 sequences; 11% are singletons. This clonotype was detected many times. Its antigen is undetermined. CDR3 length: 16 residues. V dropped 3 bases and J dropped 0; count of bases not matched to a gene: 8. Germline loops: CDR1 SGHTA, CDR2 FQGNSA. This chain joins TRBV7-2 and TRBJ2-7; TRBD2 matches 7 bases. Sequences were derived from PBMCs, sampled before TCRalphabeta/CD19-depleted stem cell transplant. This TCR was recovered from a boy between 2 and 10 years old with acute myeloid leukemia, due to receive a stem cell transplant. The CDR3 sequence is CASSFRAGSSSYEQYF. The CDR3 region has the DNA TGTGCCAGCAGCTTTCGAGCGGGAAGTAGCTCCTACGAGCAGTACTTC.